The 31 T cell receptor beta chains below all came from one sample that was sequenced in a study of cytomegalovirus exposure and HLA in healthy donors. The PCR had 60 Vbeta and 13 Jbeta primers. TCRdb's copy holds only in-frame clones and misses some; the assay was immunoSEQ multiplex PCR. The repertoire holds over 150,000 clones, with about 80% as singletons. Sequencing was carried out using PBMCs. These receptors were collected from a man aged 25-45 years in good health and CMV-seropositive.

The genes are TRBV9 and TRBJ2-1, with TRBD2 matching over 11 bases. The V and J ends lost 3 bases and 10 bases, in that order; junction bases with no gene match: 6. The CDR3 extends over 14 amino acids. Germline loops: CDR1 SGDLS, CDR2 YYNGEE. The DNA for the CDR3 is TGTGCCAGCAGCGATAGCGGGGGGGGAGGGGAGCAGTTCTTC. It translates to CASSDSGGGGEQFF. The whole variable domain, remainder taken from reference TRBV9 and TRBJ2-1, is DSGVTQTPKHLITATGQRVTLRCSPRSGDLSVYWYQQSLDQGLQFLIQYYNGEERAKGNILERFSAQQFPDLHSELNLSSLELGDSALYFCASSDSGGGGEQFFGPGTRLTVL.

The rearrangement uses TRBV5-1 and TRBJ2-5, with 7 positions matching TRBD2. V dropped 1 base and J dropped 5; count of bases not matched to a gene: 14. The CDR3 loop spans 17 amino acids. The germline CDR1 and CDR2 sequences are SGHRS and YFSETQ. The CDR3 here is CASSLLAVLTGRETQYF. CDR3 coding DNA: TGCGCCAGCAGCTTGCTAGCGGTACTTACCGGTCGGGAGACCCAGTACTTC.

The chain employs TRBV27 and TRBJ1-2; 8 nucleotides agree with TRBD1. V dropped 5 bases and J dropped 0; count of bases not matched to a gene: 14. The germline CDR1 and CDR2 sequences are MNHEY and SMNVEV (reference sequence). This CDR3 comprises 18 residues. The CDR3 bases are TGTGCCAGCAGTCCACAGACAGGGGCCTCATTAGCTAACTATGGCTACACCTTC. Amino acid sequence: CASSPQTGASLANYGYTF.

This clone came up a few times. The chain joins TRBV10-2 to TRBJ2-2; 8 bases agree with TRBD1. The CDR3 runs to 16 residues. V lost 2 bases and J lost 3; bases outside the gene matches: 5. In germline, CDR1 is WSHSY, CDR2 SAAADI. This CDR3 reads CASSENRGSDTGELFF. CDR3 DNA: TGCGCCAGCAGTGAGAACAGGGGGTCGGACACCGGGGAGCTGTTTTTT.

The rearrangement joins TRBV7-2 to TRBJ1-4; a weak D match, TRBD1 (6 bases). This CDR3 is 15 amino acids long. The V end was cut by 1 base, the J end by 8 bases, with 14 bases between. The germline V gene encodes CDR1 SGHTA and CDR2 FQGNSA. The CDR3 loop reads CASSLVGGPEEKLFF. The CDR3 DNA reads TGTGCCAGCAGCTTAGTTGGGGGCCCCGAGGAAAAACTGTTTTTT.

V is TRBV7-2 and J is TRBJ2-5; 8 bases align to TRBD1. V lost 5 bases and J lost 5; bases outside the gene matches: 7. Germline-derived CDR1 and CDR2 are SGHTA and FQGNSA. This CDR3 has 14 amino acids. CDR3 loop: CASSRDRISETQYF. In DNA, the CDR3 is TGTGCCAGCAGCCGGGACAGGATCTCTGAGACCCAGTACTTC.

This clone was detected only a few times. The J gene is TRBJ1-4, the V gene TRBV18; tentatively, D is TRBD1 (5 bases). The ends were cut back, 3 bases at V and 5 bases at J, with 13 bases in the middle. The CDR3 has 15 residues. Germline V gives CDR1 KGHSH, CDR2 LQKENI. In DNA form, the CDR3 reads TGTGCCAGCTCACCTGTAGGGGTTACCAATGAAAAACTGTTTTTT. This codes for CASSPVGVTNEKLFF.

The genes are TRBV27 and TRBJ2-7, with 11 bases matching TRBD1. Germline V lookup: CDR1 MNHEY, CDR2 SMNVEV (reference sequence). This CDR3 spans 15 amino acids. Trimming removed 2 bases from V and 4 bases from J; junction bases left unmatched: 4. The DNA of the CDR3 is TGTGCCAGCAGTTTACTTGGACAGGGGGCGTACGAGCAGTACTTC. This gives the protein CASSLLGQGAYEQYF.

V and J are TRBV10-3 and TRBJ1-1, with 7 bases aligning to TRBD1. V shed 5 bases and J 1 base; nucleotides not matched to a gene: 4. The CDR3 is 14 residues long. The germline V gene has CDR1 ENHRY and CDR2 SYGVKD. The CDR3 is CAISPTGANTEAFF. In DNA form, the CDR3 reads TGTGCCATCAGTCCAACAGGGGCGAACACTGAAGCTTTCTTT.

This sequence joins TRBV6-6 and TRBJ2-7; TRBD1 is a possible D gene (6 bases). Germline CDR1 MNHNY, CDR2 SVGAGI (reference sequence). Deletions cut 11 bases from V and 7 bases from J, with 24 bases between. The CDR3 totals 14 residues. CDR3 in amino acids: CAGSRDNLRSEQYF. The CDR3, as DNA: TGTGCCGGGTCCCGGGACAACCTAAGGAGTGAGCAGTACTTC.

CDR3 DNA sequence: TGTGCCAGCAGCCCTTTAAAAGAGGGTTCGGACGGTATGAACACTGAAGCTTTCTTT. This gives the protein CASSPLKEGSDGMNTEAFF. The J gene is TRBJ1-1, the V gene TRBV14; D unresolved. Between the trimmed V and J ends, which lost 4 bases and 0 bases, there was a span of 24 bases. From germline, CDR1 is SGHDN and CDR2 FVKESK. This CDR3 comprises 19 residues.

This chain joins TRBV9 and TRBJ1-1; D is ambiguous. Trimming took off 0 bases at V and 4 bases at J, with 16 bases between the two ends. Looked up from germline, CDR1 is SGDLS and CDR2 is YYNGEE. This CDR3 region has 16 residues. CDR3 amino acids: CASSVGVRLASTEAFF. The CDR3 DNA reads as TGTGCCAGCAGCGTAGGGGTCAGGTTAGCGAGCACTGAAGCTTTCTTT.

The chain carries TRBV5-1 and TRBJ2-1, with D maybe TRBD1 (6 bases). CDR1 and CDR2 from the germline V gene are SGHRS and YFSETQ. V was cut by 2 bases and J by 0 bases, with 15 bases left in between. CDR3 length: 17 residues. The CDR3 here is CASSFTGYRGSYNEQFF. In DNA, the CDR3 is TGCGCCAGCAGCTTCACAGGGTACCGGGGCTCCTACAATGAGCAGTTCTTC.

CDR3 protein: CASSGESGRALGQYF. CDR3 DNA sequence: TGTGCCAGCAGTGGGGAAAGCGGGAGGGCCCTCGGGCAGTACTTC. The gene calls are TRBV28 and TRBJ2-7, with TRBD2 matching 10 bases. The CDR3 contains 15 residues. Per germline, CDR1 MDHEN and CDR2 SYDVKM. Germline trimming cut 5 bases from V and 9 bases from J; bases unmatched to any gene: 13.

This clone was observed a handful of times. The rearrangement joins TRBV27 to TRBJ2-2; D gene unclear. Germline CDR1 is MNHEY and CDR2 is SMNVEV (reference sequence). The CDR3 extends over 15 amino acids. V lost 1 base and J lost 1, with 7 bases in between. CDR3 residues: CASSLWQKNTGELFF. CDR3 nucleotides: TGTGCCAGCAGTTTATGGCAGAAGAACACCGGGGAGCTGTTTTTT.

This chain links TRBV11-2 with TRBJ2-7, with 9 nucleotides matching TRBD2. Per germline, CDR1 SGHAT and CDR2 FQNNGV. The CDR3 totals 16 residues. The junction had 5 bases not matched to a gene; V was cut back by 0 bases and J by 2 bases. CDR3 loop: CASSLDMASGTYEQYF. The DNA for the CDR3 is TGTGCCAGCAGCTTAGATATGGCTAGCGGGACCTACGAGCAGTACTTC.

J is TRBJ2-3 and V is TRBV7-2, with TRBD2 matching over 10 bases. CDR3 size: 16 residues. J gave up 4 bases and V 4 bases, and 8 bases lay outside the gene matches. CDR1 SGHTA and CDR2 FQGNSA come from the germline V gene. CDR3 residues: CASSYAGTSVSDTQYF. CDR3 sequence (DNA): TGTGCCAGCAGCTACGCCGGGACTAGCGTATCAGATACGCAGTATTTT. Full variable domain (rest looked up from reference TRBV7-2 and TRBJ2-3): GAGVSQSPSNKVTEKGKDVELRCDPISGHTALYWYRQSLGQGLEFLIYFQGNSAPDKSGLPSDRFSAERTGGSVSTLTIQRTQQEDSAVYLCASSYAGTSVSDTQYFGPGTRLTVL.

The chain has TRBV7-3 and TRBJ2-3; D is ambiguous. The CDR3 is made up of 13 amino acids. Trimming stripped 4 bases from V and 0 bases from J, with 5 bases between. The V gene's germline CDR1 is SGHTA and CDR2 FQGTGA. The CDR3 bases are TGTGCCAGCAGCTCCCTCAGCACAGATACGCAGTATTTT. Its translation is CASSSLSTDTQYF. Full variable domain (outside the CDR3, taken from reference TRBV7-3 and TRBJ2-3): GAGVSQTPSNKVTEKGKYVELRCDPISGHTALYWYRQSLGQGPEFLIYFQGTGAADDSGLPNDRFFAVRPEGSVSTLKIQRTERGDSAVYLCASSSLSTDTQYFGPGTRLTVL.

In nucleotides, the CDR3 is TGTGCCACACTAGCGGGAGTCTCAGATACGCAGTATTTT. Translating it yields CATLAGVSDTQYF. The V gene is TRBV28, the J gene TRBJ2-3; 11 nucleotides match TRBD2. The CDR3 runs 13 residues. Germline lookup yields CDR1 MDHEN and CDR2 SYDVKM. The J segment lost 4 bases and the V segment lost 10 bases, leaving 4 bases of the junction unmatched.

This chain joins TRBV19 and TRBJ2-1, with D possibly matching TRBD2 (6 bases). V was pared by 4 bases and J by 4 bases, with 14 bases between. The CDR3 length is 15 residues. Per germline, CDR1 LNHDA and CDR2 SQIVND (reference sequence). The CDR3 region is CASSSASAEYNEQFF. The CDR3 DNA sequence: TGTGCCAGTAGTAGTGCTAGCGCCGAGTACAATGAGCAGTTCTTC.

This clone has a handful of counts. The chain couples TRBV9 to TRBJ2-5, with D tentatively TRBD2 (5 bases). Deletions cut 3 bases from V and 5 bases from J, with 14 bases between. Per germline, CDR1 SGDLS and CDR2 YYNGEE. This CDR3 contains 14 residues. The CDR3 DNA reads TGTGCCAGCAGCGAGGTCCTTGGGGAGGAGACCCAGTACTTC. Protein sequence: CASSEVLGEETQYF. The whole variable domain, remainder taken from reference TRBV9 and TRBJ2-5, is DSGVTQTPKHLITATGQRVTLRCSPRSGDLSVYWYQQSLDQGLQFLIQYYNGEERAKGNILERFSAQQFPDLHSELNLSSLELGDSALYFCASSEVLGEETQYFGPGTRLLVL.

This chain links TRBV7-2 with TRBJ2-2; 8 bases are shared with TRBD2. Trimming at V came to 3 bases and at J to 0 bases, leaving 3 bases not matched to a gene. The CDR3 runs to 16 residues. The V gene's germline CDR1 is SGHTA and CDR2 FQGNSA. CDR3 loop: CASSFDGGANTGELFF. Written as DNA, the CDR3 is TGTGCCAGCAGCTTCGACGGGGGGGCGAACACCGGGGAGCTGTTTTTT.

V and J are TRBV29-1 and TRBJ2-7; 9 bases are a match to TRBD2. V gave up 6 bases and J gave up 0 bases; unmatched junction bases: 6. Germline CDR1 SQVTM, CDR2 ANQGSEA. CDR3 length equals 14 residues. The CDR3 loop reads CSVQASGNSYEQYF. The CDR3 bases are TGCAGCGTCCAGGCTAGCGGGAACTCCTACGAGCAGTACTTC.

This sequence joins TRBV13 and TRBJ2-5; possible D gene TRBD1, 6 bases. Per the germline V gene, CDR1 is PRHDT and CDR2 is FYEKMQ (reference sequence). Trimming stripped 5 bases from V and 6 bases from J, with 16 bases between. This CDR3 has 14 residues. The CDR3 DNA reads as TGTGCCAGCAGCCCCGACAGGAGCCAGAAGACCCAGTACTTC. Its protein is CASSPDRSQKTQYF.

The V and J genes are TRBV18 and TRBJ1-1; no clear D gene. The V gene lost 1 base and the J gene lost 9 bases, with 12 bases spanning the gap. The CDR3 runs to 13 residues. Germline V lookup: CDR1 KGHSH, CDR2 LQKENI. CDR3 in DNA: TGTGCCAGCTCACCACGAGACTATACTAAAGCTTTCTTT. This sequence encodes CASSPRDYTKAFF.

The chain combines TRBV29-1 with TRBJ1-2; TRBD1 aligns across 7 bases. The CDR3 extends over 12 amino acids. Germline V gene lookup returns CDR1 SQVTM and CDR2 ANQGSEA. V shed 6 bases and J 7 bases; nucleotides not matched to a gene: 8. The CDR3 spells CSVEARGPGYTF. In DNA form, the CDR3 reads TGCAGCGTGGAGGCAAGGGGGCCTGGCTACACCTTC.

The rearrangement joins TRBV4-2 to TRBJ2-3, with D tentatively TRBD1 (5 bases). The CDR3 loop spans 16 amino acids. The V end lost 5 bases, the J end lost 4 bases, and 19 bases lay between the germline ends. Germline V gives CDR1 LGHNA, CDR2 YNFKEQ. CDR3 coding DNA: TGTGCCAGCAGCTCCCGACAGCCTAATGGGGCAGATACGCAGTATTTT. Protein: CASSSRQPNGADTQYF.

This clone has more than one count but fewer than ten. This sequence joins TRBV6-5 and TRBJ2-7, with D possibly matching TRBD2 (6 bases). V was trimmed by 6 bases and J by 5 bases, leaving 14 bases between them. Germline V gives CDR1 MNHEY, CDR2 SVGAGI. The CDR3 runs to 13 residues. The CDR3 sequence is CASSYRLDNEQYF. The CDR3 nucleotides read TGTGCCAGCAGCTATAGACTAGACAACGAGCAGTACTTC.

The CDR3 nucleotides are TGTGCCAGCAGTGAAGCGGAGGACTCCCTCTACGAGCAGTACTTC. It specifies CASSEAEDSLYEQYF. This chain uses TRBV6-1 with TRBJ2-7; tentatively, D is TRBD2 (5 bases). CDR3 size: 15 residues. Deletions cut 0 bases from V and 3 bases from J, with 12 bases between. CDR1 and CDR2 from the germline V gene are MNHNS and SASEGT.

V gene TRBV5-1 combines with J gene TRBJ2-2, with TRBD1 as a possible D gene (5 bases). In germline, CDR1 is SGHRS, CDR2 YFSETQ. Trimming left V 1 base short and J 0 bases short, with 10 bases between. This CDR3 contains 16 residues. CDR3 amino acids: CASSLRETANTGELFF. Here the CDR3 DNA reads TGCGCCAGCAGCTTGCGCGAGACAGCGAACACCGGGGAGCTGTTTTTT.

The rearrangement links TRBV14 to TRBJ1-3; no reliable D call. Germline values: CDR1 SGHDN, CDR2 FVKESK. V lost 5 bases and J 1 base, leaving 24 bases between the germline ends. The CDR3 has 19 amino acids. The CDR3 sequence is CASSYGSYAPSESGNTIYF. The CDR3 nucleotides read TGTGCCAGCAGCTACGGATCTTACGCCCCTAGCGAGTCTGGAAACACCATATATTTT.